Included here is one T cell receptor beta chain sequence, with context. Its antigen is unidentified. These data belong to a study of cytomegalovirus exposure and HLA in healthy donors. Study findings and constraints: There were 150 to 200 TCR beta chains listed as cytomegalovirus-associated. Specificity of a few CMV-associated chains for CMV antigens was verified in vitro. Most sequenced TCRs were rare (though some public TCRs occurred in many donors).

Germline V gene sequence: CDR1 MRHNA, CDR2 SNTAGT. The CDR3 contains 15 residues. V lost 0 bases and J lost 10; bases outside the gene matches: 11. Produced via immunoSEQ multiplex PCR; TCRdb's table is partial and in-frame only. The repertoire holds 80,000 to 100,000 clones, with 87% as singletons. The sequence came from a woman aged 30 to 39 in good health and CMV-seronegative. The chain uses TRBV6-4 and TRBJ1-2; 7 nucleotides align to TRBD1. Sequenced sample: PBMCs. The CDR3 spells CASSDSRGPVVAYTF. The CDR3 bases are TGTGCCAGCAGTGACTCGAGGGGGCCAGTAGTCGCCTACACCTTC.